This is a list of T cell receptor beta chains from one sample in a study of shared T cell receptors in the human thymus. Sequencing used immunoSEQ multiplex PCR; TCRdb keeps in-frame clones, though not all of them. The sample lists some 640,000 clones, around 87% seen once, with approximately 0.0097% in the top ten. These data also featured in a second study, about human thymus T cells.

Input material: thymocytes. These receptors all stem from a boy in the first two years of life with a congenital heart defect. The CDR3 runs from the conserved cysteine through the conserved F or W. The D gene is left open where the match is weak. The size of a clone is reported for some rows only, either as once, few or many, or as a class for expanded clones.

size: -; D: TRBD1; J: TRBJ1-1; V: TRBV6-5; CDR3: CASSEKRQGAAFF; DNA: TGTGCCAGCAGTGAGAAGCGACAGGGTGCGGCTTTCTTT
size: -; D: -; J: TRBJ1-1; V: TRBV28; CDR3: CASGNTYRDPTEAFF; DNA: TGTGCCAGCGGTAATACCTACAGGGACCCCACTGAAGCTTTCTTT
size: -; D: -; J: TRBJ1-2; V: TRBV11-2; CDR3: CASTQQGRIYGYTF; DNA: TGTGCCAGCACACAACAGGGAAGAATCTATGGCTACACCTTC
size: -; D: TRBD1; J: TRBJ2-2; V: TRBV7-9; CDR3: CASSQPGQGQLRTGELFF; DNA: TGTGCCAGCAGCCAACCGGGACAGGGCCAATTAAGGACCGGGGAGCTGTTTTTT
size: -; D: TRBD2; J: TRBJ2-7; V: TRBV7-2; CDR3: CASSLDSGGPQEQYF; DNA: TGTGCCAGCAGCTTAGATTCGGGAGGGCCGCAAGAGCAGTACTTC
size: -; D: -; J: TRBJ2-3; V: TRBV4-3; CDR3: CASSQGGDRGSTDTQYF; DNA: TGCGCCAGCAGCCAAGGGGGAGACCGGGGAAGTACAGATACGCAGTATTTT
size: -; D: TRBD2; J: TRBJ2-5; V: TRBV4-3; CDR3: CASSQDFGGVKETQYF; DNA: TGCGCCAGCAGCCAAGATTTCGGGGGGGTAAAAGAGACCCAGTACTTC
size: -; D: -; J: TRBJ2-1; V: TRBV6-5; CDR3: CASSYGSPNNEQFF; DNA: TGTGCCAGCAGTTACGGGAGCCCAAATAATGAGCAGTTCTTC
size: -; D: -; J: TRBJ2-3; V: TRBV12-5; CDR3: CASGLMVGGQADTQYF; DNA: TGTGCTAGTGGTTTGATGGTGGGGGGGCAAGCAGATACGCAGTATTTT
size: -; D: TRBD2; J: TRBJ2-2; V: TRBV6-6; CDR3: CASSYLGGRAAGELFF; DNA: TGTGCCAGCAGTTACTTGGGCGGGAGGGCCGCCGGGGAGCTGTTTTTT
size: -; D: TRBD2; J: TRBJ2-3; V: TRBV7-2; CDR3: CASSCFAGGQYF; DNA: TGTGCCAGCAGCTGTTTCGCGGGAGGGCAGTATTTT
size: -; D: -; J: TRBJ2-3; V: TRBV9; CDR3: CASSWRAAGTDTQYF; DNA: TGTGCCAGCAGCTGGAGGGCGGCGGGCACAGATACGCAGTATTTT
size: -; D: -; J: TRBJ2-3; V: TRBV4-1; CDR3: CASSQDSDSTDTQYF; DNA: TGCGCCAGCAGCCAAGATAGCGATAGCACAGATACGCAGTATTTT
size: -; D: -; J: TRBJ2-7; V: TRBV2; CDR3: CASTMDRVAVGSYEQYF; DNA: -
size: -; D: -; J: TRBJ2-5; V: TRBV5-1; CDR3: CASSSDSTQYF; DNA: TGCGCCAGCAGCTCGGACAGCACCCAGTACTTC
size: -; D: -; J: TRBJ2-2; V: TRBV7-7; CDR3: CASSLVSGTGELFF; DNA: TGTGCTAGCAGCTTAGTCTCAGGAACCGGGGAGCTGTTTTTT
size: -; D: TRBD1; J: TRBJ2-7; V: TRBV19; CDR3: CASSSYRDSGYEQYF; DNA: TGTGCCAGTAGTTCATACCGGGACAGTGGCTACGAGCAGTACTTC
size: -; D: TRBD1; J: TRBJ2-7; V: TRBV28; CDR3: CASSPRGQPSSYEQYF; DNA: TGTGCCAGCAGTCCCCGGGGACAGCCGAGCTCCTACGAGCAGTACTTC
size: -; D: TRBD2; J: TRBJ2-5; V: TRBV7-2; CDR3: CASRGGLAGEEETQYF; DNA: TGTGCCAGCAGGGGGGGTCTGGCGGGAGAGGAAGAGACCCAGTACTTC
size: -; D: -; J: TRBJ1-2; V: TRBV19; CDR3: CASSIQAGDYGYTF; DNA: TGTGCCAGTAGTATTCAAGCCGGAGACTATGGCTACACCTTC
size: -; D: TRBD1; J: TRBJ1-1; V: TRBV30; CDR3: CAWGNRGPTEAFF; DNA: TGTGCCTGGGGGAACAGGGGGCCTACTGAAGCTTTCTTT
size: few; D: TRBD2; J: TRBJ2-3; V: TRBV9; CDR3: CASSVGRGGAVPSDTQYF; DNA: TGTGCCAGCAGCGTAGGGCGCGGGGGGGCCGTTCCCTCAGATACGCAGTATTTT
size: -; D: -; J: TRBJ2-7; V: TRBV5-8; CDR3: CASSPTPQGKEYEQYF; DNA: TGTGCCAGCAGTCCAACCCCGCAGGGGAAAGAGTACGAGCAGTACTTC
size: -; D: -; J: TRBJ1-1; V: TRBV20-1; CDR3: CSVTGGTEAFF; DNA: TGCAGTGTTACGGGAGGAACTGAAGCTTTCTTT
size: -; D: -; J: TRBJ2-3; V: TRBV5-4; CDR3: CASSLVGTDTQYF; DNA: TGTGCCAGCAGCTTGGTCGGCACAGATACGCAGTATTTT
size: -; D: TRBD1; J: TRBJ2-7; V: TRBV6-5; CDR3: CASSSRQGYGEQYF; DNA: TGTGCCAGCAGTTCGCGACAGGGCTATGGGGAGCAGTACTTC
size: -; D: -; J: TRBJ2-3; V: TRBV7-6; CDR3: CASSLGGPRDTQYF; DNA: TGTGCCAGCAGCTTAGGGGGCCCACGGGATACGCAGTATTTT
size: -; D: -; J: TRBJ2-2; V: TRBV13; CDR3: CASSFVGATGELFF; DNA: TGTGCCAGCAGCTTCGTAGGGGCCACCGGGGAGCTGTTTTTT
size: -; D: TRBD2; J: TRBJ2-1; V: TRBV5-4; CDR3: CASSNRLAGETYNEQFF; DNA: TGTGCCAGCAGCAACCGACTAGCGGGAGAAACCTACAATGAGCAGTTCTTC
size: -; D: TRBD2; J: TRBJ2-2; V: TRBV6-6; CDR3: CASSYFSGRVPGELFF; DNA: TGTGCCAGCAGTTACTTTAGCGGGAGGGTGCCCGGGGAGCTGTTTTTT
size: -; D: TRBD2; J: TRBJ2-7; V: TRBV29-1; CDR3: CSVNGLAGYTYEQYF; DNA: TGCAGCGTCAACGGACTAGCGGGTTACACCTACGAGCAGTACTTC
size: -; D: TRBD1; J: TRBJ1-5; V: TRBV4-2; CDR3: CASSHGTGGQPQHF; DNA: TGTGCCAGCAGCCATGGGACAGGCGGTCAGCCCCAGCATTTT
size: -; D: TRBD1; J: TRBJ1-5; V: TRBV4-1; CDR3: CASSQGSTGRIQPQHF; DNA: TGCGCCAGCAGCCAAGGGTCGACAGGGAGAATTCAGCCCCAGCATTTT
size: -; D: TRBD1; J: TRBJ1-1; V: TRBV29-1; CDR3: CSVGDRGNTEAFF; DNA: TGCAGCGTGGGCGACAGGGGAAACACTGAAGCTTTCTTT
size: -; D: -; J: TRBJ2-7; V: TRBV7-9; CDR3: CASSLEINPGYEQYF; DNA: TGTGCCAGCAGCTTAGAAATAAATCCCGGCTACGAGCAGTACTTC
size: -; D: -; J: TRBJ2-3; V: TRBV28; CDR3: CASSTHRVDTQYF; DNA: TGTGCCAGCAGTACACACAGGGTAGATACGCAGTATTTT
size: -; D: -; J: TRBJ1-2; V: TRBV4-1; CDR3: CASSQSRQEANYGYTF; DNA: TGCGCCAGCAGCCAGAGTCGACAGGAAGCTAACTATGGCTACACCTTC
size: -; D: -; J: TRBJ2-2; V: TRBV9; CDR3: CASSVDPSGGELFF; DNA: TGTGCCAGCAGCGTTGACCCCTCAGGCGGGGAGCTGTTTTTT
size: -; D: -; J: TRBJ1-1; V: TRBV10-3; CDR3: CAISESTRGGPPTGHTEAFF; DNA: TGTGCCATCAGTGAGTCGACTCGGGGGGGTCCCCCTACAGGACACACTGAAGCTTTCTTT
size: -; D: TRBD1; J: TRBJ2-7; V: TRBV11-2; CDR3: CASSLGTVRGQNYEQYF; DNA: TGTGCCAGCAGCTTAGGGACTGTCAGGGGGCAGAACTACGAGCAGTACTTC
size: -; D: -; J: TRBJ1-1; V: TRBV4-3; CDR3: CASSQDRSEGYSAFF; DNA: TGCGCCAGCAGCCAAGATCGATCGGAGGGATATAGTGCTTTCTTT
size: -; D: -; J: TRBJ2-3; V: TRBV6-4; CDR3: CASSPLAPSKYDTQYF; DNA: TGTGCCAGCAGTCCTCTAGCGCCTAGCAAGTATGATACGCAGTATTTT
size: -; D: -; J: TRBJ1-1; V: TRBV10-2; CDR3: CASSELVNTEAFF; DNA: TGCGCCAGCAGTGAGTTAGTGAACACTGAAGCTTTCTTT